The present T cell receptor (beta chain) was sequenced within a study of blood T cells in healthy people across ages. Each sample used at least 6 million PBMCs. Total RNA extracted from each sample amounted to at least 5 micrograms. Trimming cost V 6 bases and J 4 bases, with 15 bases left between them. This CDR3 region has 15 residues. Germline CDR1 is SGHVS and CDR2 is FNYEAQ. Sample-barcoded 5' priming and a J-beta primer mix drove a second PCR of roughly 6 to 12 cycles. Tagging of each cDNA molecule was performed by a template-switch adaptor with 12 random nucleotides. Via MiXCR, TCRdb re-called the 5' RACE reads, giving one row per CDR3 protein. The profile shows some 370,000 distinct CDR3 sequences, roughly half of them singletons. General study findings and limits: Naive CD4+ cell counts and diversity both ran higher in long-lived than in aged donors.

This clonotype was detected only a few times. The antigen is unknown. The sequence derives from a man aged 55 to 70 in good health. The chain combines TRBV7-6 with TRBJ2-2; tentative D call: TRBD1 (6 bases). Specimen: blood. This CDR3 reads CASSPRAGVTGELFF. The CDR3 region has the DNA TGTGCCAGCAGTCCGAGGGCAGGGGTCACCGGGGAGCTGTTTTTT.